This T cell receptor beta chain was recovered during a study of T cell responses to AZD1222 COVID-19 vaccine. Overall study findings and caveats: Reportedly, nearly half the spike-specific TCRs target unmutated variant regions. Spike was spanned by vaccine-associated CD4 TCRs, with dominance at 160-218 and 743-854. A mostly white British donor set with more females was recruited, and clonal diversity was possibly underestimated. Two AZD1222 administrations were followed by greater Spike-specific TCR breadth and depth.

Germline CDR1 MGHRA, CDR2 YSYEKL. The V gene lost 0 bases and the J gene lost 4 bases, with 16 bases spanning the gap. This CDR3 region has 18 residues. Points on this clone: Its antigen is unidentified.

TCRdb keeps only in-frame clones here, not all; method: immunoSEQ multiplex PCR. In the table there are fewer than 200,000 clones, around 88% of which are singletons. Sequenced here: peripheral blood, sampled 28 days after the second AZD1222 dose. The chain couples TRBV4-1 to TRBJ2-6; TRBD2 is a possible D gene (7 bases). This TCR came from an adult who received the AZD1222 COVID-19 vaccine. The CDR3 region is CASSQDAGAVRGANVLTF. The DNA of the CDR3 is TGCGCCAGCAGCCAAGATGCGGGGGCGGTCAGGGGGGCCAACGTCCTGACTTTC.